These 29 T cell receptor beta chains were sequenced from one sample in a study of blood T cell repertoires in COVID-19. Here immunoSEQ multiplex PCR was the method, and the copy in TCRdb shows in-frame clones only, minus some. This table has some 230,000 clones, just under 85% appearing once. The sample taken for sequencing was PBMCs or T cells enriched from blood (not recorded which). Every receptor here comes from a man aged 35 to 55 who had recovered from COVID-19.

J is TRBJ1-2 and V is TRBV6-5; D is undetermined. Trimming took 5 bases from V and 2 from J, leaving 12 bases between them. CDR3 length equals 14 residues. CDR1 is MNHEY and CDR2 is SVGAGI in the germline V gene. CDR3 DNA: TGTGCCAGCAGTCCAGCGGACGGCAACTATGGCTACACCTTC. Amino acids: CASSPADGNYGYTF.

This sequence joins TRBV30 and TRBJ1-2; the D gene is possibly TRBD1 (5 bases). V shed 5 bases and J shed 1 base, with 14 bases lying between them. Germline CDR1 is GTSNPN and CDR2 is SVGIG (reference sequence). The CDR3 spans 14 residues. Written as DNA, the CDR3 is TGTGCCTGGGGACGACAGACTTTTAACTATGGCTACACCTTC. Translating it yields CAWGRQTFNYGYTF.

This clone was found once. The chain has TRBV4-3 and TRBJ1-6; the D is unclear. Trimming left V 0 bases short and J 3 bases short, with 6 bases between. The CDR3 spans 15 residues. CDR1 and CDR2 from the germline V gene are LGHNA and YSLEER. The CDR3 sequence is CASSQELFYNSPLHF. In DNA, the CDR3 is TGCGCCAGCAGCCAAGAACTGTTCTATAATTCACCCCTCCACTTT.

The V call is TRBV6-5, the J call TRBJ1-1; 9 nucleotides match TRBD1. From germline, CDR1 is MNHEY and CDR2 SVGAGI. This CDR3 spans 15 amino acids. With V trimmed by 5 bases and J by 5 bases, 9 bases remained unmatched. Here the CDR3 reads CASSPTGGGRTEAFF. The DNA for the CDR3 is TGTGCCAGCAGTCCAACAGGGGGCGGAAGGACTGAAGCTTTCTTT.

This clone was counted many times. V usage is TRBV13 and J usage is TRBJ1-1, with D unresolved. Germline loops: CDR1 PRHDT, CDR2 FYEKMQ (reference sequence). The CDR3 spans 10 residues. Trimming cost V 2 bases and J 8 bases, with 3 bases left between them. The CDR3 spells CASSLQEAFF. CDR3 coding DNA: TGTGCCAGCAGCTTACAGGAAGCTTTCTTT. Full variable domain (rest looked up from reference TRBV13 and TRBJ1-1): AAGVIQSPRHLIKEKRETATLKCYPIPRHDTVYWYQQGPGQDPQFLISFYEKMQSDKGSIPDRFSAQQFSDYHSELNMSSLELGDSALYFCASSLQEAFFGQGTRLTVV.

The V call is TRBV7-2, the J call TRBJ2-3; 9 bases align to TRBD2. The V gene end was trimmed by 5 bases and the J gene end by 1 base; junction bases not matched to a gene: 7. The CDR3 runs to 16 residues. CDR1 SGHTA and CDR2 FQGNSA come from the germline V gene. The CDR3 DNA follows: TGTGCCAGCAGCGTACTAGCGGGTGCCCGCACAGATACGCAGTATTTT. Protein: CASSVLAGARTDTQYF.

This chain joins TRBV18 and TRBJ2-7; possibly TRBD1 for D (6 bases). The V gene lost 7 bases and the J gene lost 5 bases, with 21 bases spanning the gap. The CDR3 spans 15 residues. Germline CDR1 reads KGHSH; CDR2 reads LQKENI. The CDR3 nucleotides are TGTGCCAGCTACAGGGCAAGCCGGGTTAGTGACGAGCAGTACTTC. Its translation: CASYRASRVSDEQYF.

This sequence joins TRBV28 and TRBJ1-6; D is possibly TRBD1 (6 bases). Trimming took off 5 bases at V and 7 bases at J, with 15 bases between the two ends. The CDR3 runs 15 residues. Germline loops: CDR1 MDHEN, CDR2 SYDVKM. CDR3 sequence (DNA): TGTGCCAGCAGTATACTTACAGGGCCCAATTCACCCCTCCACTTT. Translation: CASSILTGPNSPLHF.

V is TRBV4-1 and J is TRBJ1-6; 11 nucleotides match TRBD1. CDR1 and CDR2 from the germline V gene are MGHRA and YSYEKL. V lost 1 base and J lost 7; bases outside the gene matches: 9. The CDR3 sequence is 18 residues long. CDR3 coding DNA: TGCGCCAGCAGCCAAGCCTCGGGACAGGGGGAAAGGAATTCACCCCTCCACTTT. Encoded protein: CASSQASGQGERNSPLHF.

V usage is TRBV20-1 and J usage is TRBJ2-7; a possible D gene is TRBD1 (5 bases). This CDR3 region has 11 residues. Germline values: CDR1 DFQATT, CDR2 SNEGSKA (reference sequence). V was trimmed by 6 bases and J by 6 bases, leaving 12 bases between them. DNA for the CDR3: TGCAGTGCCCCCGACAGTTCCGAGCAGTACTTC. It codes for CSAPDSSEQYF.

This clone was detected only once. This chain links TRBV28 with TRBJ1-6, with unresolved D. CDR1 and CDR2 from the germline V gene are MDHEN and SYDVKM. V was pared by 3 bases and J by 7 bases, with 10 bases between. CDR3 length: 14 amino acids. This CDR3 reads CASSLRRRNSPLHF. In DNA form, the CDR3 reads TGTGCCAGCAGTTTGAGGCGGAGAAATTCACCCCTCCACTTT.

The genes are TRBV7-9 and TRBJ2-7, with 7 nucleotides matching TRBD1. The germline V gene has CDR1 SEHNR and CDR2 FQNEAQ (reference sequence). The CDR3 runs 15 residues. V shed 1 base, J shed 3 bases, and the junction held 6 bases outside the gene matches. The CDR3 loop reads CASSLDRGAFYEQYF. CDR3 bases: TGTGCCAGCAGCTTAGACAGGGGTGCCTTCTACGAGCAGTACTTC.

The chain has TRBV5-4 and TRBJ2-5; 11 bases match TRBD2. There are 16 residues in the CDR3. J gave up 5 bases and V 0 bases, and 6 bases lay outside the gene matches. Germline CDR1 is SGHNT and CDR2 is YYREEE (reference sequence). The chain's CDR3 is CASSLELAGGVETQYF. CDR3 DNA sequence: TGTGCCAGCAGCTTGGAGTTAGCGGGAGGGGTGGAGACCCAGTACTTC.

As for this clone: The identical CDR3 is also encoded by other nucleotide sequences in the sample. The CDR3 protein is CASSPGLGTDTQYF. CDR3 coding DNA: TGCGCCAGCAGCCCAGGACTAGGCACAGATACGCAGTATTTT. The V call is TRBV5-1, the J call TRBJ2-3; TRBD2 aligns across 7 bases. The germline V gene encodes CDR1 SGHRS and CDR2 YFSETQ. V lost 4 bases, J lost 1 base, and 3 bases stayed unmatched. The CDR3 is 14 amino acids.

This clone has only one observation. J is TRBJ1-2 and V is TRBV5-1, with TRBD1 matching 9 bases. After removal of 4 bases from V and 8 bases from J, the junction contained 6 bases not matched to a gene. Germline V gene lookup returns CDR1 SGHRS and CDR2 YFSETQ. The CDR3 extends over 13 amino acids. This CDR3 is CASSPGTGNGYTF. The CDR3 DNA reads TGCGCCAGCAGCCCGGGGACAGGGAACGGCTACACCTTC.

Remarks on this clone: Relative to the germline gene, one junction end is altered; a read error may explain this. The J gene is TRBJ1-6, the V gene TRBV27; weak D call: TRBD1 (5 bases). The CDR3 covers 16 residues. Germline assignment: CDR1 MNHEY and CDR2 SMNVEV (reference sequence). The CDR3 sequence is CASGFQGKSYNSPLHF. The CDR3 DNA follows: TGTGCCAGCGGTTTCCAGGGAAAATCCTATAATTCACCCCTCCACTTT.

This chain uses TRBV11-2 with TRBJ2-2, with 11 positions matching TRBD2. Germline CDR1 and CDR2: SGHAT and FQNNGV. The length of the CDR3 is 15 residues. The junction had 3 bases not matched to a gene; V was cut back by 7 bases and J by 2 bases. The CDR3 spells CASTGTSGNTGELFF. Here the CDR3 DNA reads TGTGCCAGCACCGGGACTAGCGGAAACACCGGGGAGCTGTTTTTT.

The rearrangement joins TRBV21-1 to TRBJ1-1. TRBV21-1 is recorded as a pseudogene. CDR3 length: 14 residues. The CDR3 loop is CASIPARENTEAFF. Written as DNA, the CDR3 is TGTGCCAGCATTCCGGCCCGGGAGAACACTGAAGCTTTCTTT.

The V call is TRBV4-2, the J call TRBJ1-1, with 8 nucleotides matching TRBD1. The CDR3 has 14 residues. Looked up from germline, CDR1 is LGHNA and CDR2 is YNFKEQ. The J segment lost 7 bases and the V segment lost 3 bases, leaving 7 bases of the junction unmatched. The CDR3 region has the DNA TGTGCCAGCAGCCAGAAACAGGGGGGGGGTGAAGCTTTCTTT. Translation gives CASSQKQGGGEAFF.

The chain joins TRBV5-1 to TRBJ2-1, with 7 bases aligning to TRBD2. V gave up 7 bases and J gave up 9 bases; unmatched junction bases: 1. Germline V gives CDR1 SGHRS, CDR2 YFSETQ. This CDR3 contains 10 residues. DNA for the CDR3: TGCGCCAGCGCGGGAGTTGAGCAGTTCTTC. This encodes CASAGVEQFF.

V is TRBV3-1 (or the pseudogene TRBV3-2) and J is TRBJ2-2; TRBD1 matches 12 bases. This CDR3 is 19 amino acids long. CDR1 is LGHDT and CDR2 is YNNKEL in the germline V gene (reference sequence). V gave up 3 bases and J gave up 4 bases; unmatched junction bases: 12. The CDR3 sequence is CASSQRNLRDRGLTGELFF. For the CDR3, the DNA is TGTGCCAGCAGCCAGCGTAACCTCCGGGACAGGGGGCTCACCGGGGAGCTGTTTTTT.

The chain couples TRBV29-1 to TRBJ1-5; D gene unclear. Germline assignment: CDR1 SQVTM and CDR2 ANQGSEA. The CDR3 is 11 residues long. The ends were cut back, 4 bases at V and 7 bases at J, with 8 bases in the middle. The CDR3 sequence is CSVGEGQPQHF. In DNA, the CDR3 is TGCAGCGTTGGGGAGGGACAGCCCCAGCATTTT.

The CDR3 here is CASSQGPGTGIGEQFF. The CDR3 DNA is TGTGCCAGCAGCCAAGGTCCCGGGACAGGTATTGGTGAGCAGTTCTTC. The rearrangement uses TRBV4-2 and TRBJ2-1; 8 nucleotides match TRBD1. This CDR3 is 16 amino acids long. Germline trimming cut 1 base from V and 9 bases from J; bases unmatched to any gene: 11. The germline V gene has CDR1 LGHNA and CDR2 YNFKEQ.

This chain connects TRBV10-2 to TRBJ1-6, with D unresolved. V lost 3 bases and J 5 bases, leaving 11 bases between the germline ends. Germline-derived CDR1 and CDR2 are WSHSY and SAAADI. This CDR3 has 15 amino acids. The CDR3 here is CASSDFDQNNSPLHF. The DNA of the CDR3 is TGCGCCAGCAGTGATTTTGATCAGAATAATTCACCCCTCCACTTT.

J is TRBJ1-6 and V is TRBV9; TRBD1 aligns across 11 bases. V lost 2 bases and J lost 0; bases outside the gene matches: 13. Per the germline V gene, CDR1 is SGDLS and CDR2 is YYNGEE. There are 21 residues in the CDR3. The CDR3 region is CASSVANDSGTGGSYNSPLHF. DNA for the CDR3: TGTGCCAGCAGCGTGGCGAACGACTCCGGGACAGGGGGCTCCTATAATTCACCCCTCCACTTT.

The CDR3, as DNA: TGCGCCAGCAGCCTGAGTAGCGGGGGTACAGATACGCAGTATTTT. Protein sequence: CASSLSSGGTDTQYF. The V and J genes are TRBV4-3 and TRBJ2-3; 9 nucleotides line up with TRBD2. The CDR3 is made up of 15 amino acids. The V and J ends lost 4 bases and 3 bases, in that order; junction bases with no gene match: 5. Germline V gives CDR1 LGHNA, CDR2 YSLEER.

This clone was detected only once. The chain uses TRBV5-5 and TRBJ2-2; no definite D call. This CDR3 has 14 residues. Trimming shortened V by 0 bases and J by 7 bases, and 10 bases separated the two germline ends. Germline V CDR1 and CDR2: SGHKS, YYEKEE (reference sequence). CDR3 protein: CASSLAPEVGELFF. Written as DNA, the CDR3 is TGTGCCAGCAGCTTGGCCCCAGAGGTCGGGGAGCTGTTTTTT.

In this sample, this clone turned up a few times. The J gene is TRBJ1-1, the V gene TRBV28, with a weak D call TRBD1 (6 bases). The V gene's germline CDR1 is MDHEN and CDR2 SYDVKM. CDR3 length: 19 residues. V dropped 0 bases and J dropped 3 bases, with 23 bases sitting between them. The chain's CDR3 is CASSLWSLGLGGRDTEAFF. The CDR3 DNA follows: TGTGCCAGCAGTTTATGGAGTTTAGGTTTAGGGGGTAGGGACACTGAAGCTTTCTTT. The full variable domain, rest sourced from reference TRBV28 and TRBJ1-1, is DVKVTQSSRYLVKRTGEKVFLECVQDMDHENMFWYRQDPGLGLRLIYFSYDVKMKEKGDIPEGYSVSREKKERFSLILESASTNQTSMYLCASSLWSLGLGGRDTEAFFGQGTRLTVV.

In its sample, this clone was seen once. The chain employs TRBV9 and TRBJ1-5, with TRBD1 matching 7 bases. After removal of 0 bases from V and 5 bases from J, the junction contained 5 bases not matched to a gene. The CDR3 is 15 amino acids. Germline V gene data show CDR1 as SGDLS and CDR2 as YYNGEE. CDR3 sequence (DNA): TGTGCCAGCAGCGTAGAGGGGGCGTATGATCAGCCCCAGCATTTT. The encoded protein is CASSVEGAYDQPQHF.